This T cell receptor beta chain was captured by sequencing in a study of shared clonotypes between healthy human individuals. V was clipped by 3 bases and J by 2 bases, with 18 bases between them. CDR3 size: 16 residues. Germline assignment: CDR1 SGDLS and CDR2 YYNGEE. CD8 cells regarded as naive lacked CD45RO, were positively chosen for CCR7, and omitted terminally differentiated effector memory CD45RA+ cells. The protocol was immunoSEQ multiplex PCR, while the TCRdb copy is restricted to in-frame clones and leaves out a portion. The table has around 1.9 million clones, under 95% seen once. This TCR was sampled from a man younger than 30 in good health. Some clones in this sample may be carry-over from other donors' samples. The sample taken for sequencing was naive CD8+ T cells from PBMCs. This sequence joins TRBV9 and TRBJ2-7; the D is unclear. The CDR3 DNA is TGTGCCAGCAGCGCTGAAAATGGAGCAGGAACCTACGAGCAGTACTTC. Translation gives CASSAENGAGTYEQYF.